This passage covers 5 T cell receptor beta chains from one sample sequenced in a study of shared clonotypes between healthy human individuals. Only in-frame clones appear in the TCRdb table, and some are missing; sequencing was by immunoSEQ multiplex PCR. Of 1,500,000 or so clones listed, roughly 96% were seen once; the top ten hold roughly 1.2%. Sequenced material: naive CD4+ T cells sorted from blood. Subset given: CD45RA+ positively selected. Receptors were obtained from a man aged 25 to 45 in good health.

This chain links TRBV28 with TRBJ2-7; D gene uncertain. CDR1 is MDHEN, CDR2 SYDVKM, per germline. The CDR3 extends over 11 amino acids. Trimming took off 6 bases at V and 3 bases at J, with 6 bases between the two ends. In DNA, the CDR3 is TGTGCCAGCAGGTCAGTCTACGAGCAGTACTTC. This sequence encodes CASRSVYEQYF.

This clone has a single count. The chain employs TRBV7-9 and TRBJ2-7; D call uncertain. CDR1 is SEHNR, CDR2 FQNEAQ, per germline (reference sequence). Trimming pared 1 base from V and 3 bases from J, leaving 10 bases between. CDR3 size: 14 residues. This CDR3 is CASSLGDTDYEQYF. Written as DNA, the CDR3 is TGTGCCAGCAGCTTAGGAGATACAGACTACGAGCAGTACTTC.

The V gene is TRBV6-1, the J gene TRBJ2-2; TRBD2 aligns across 11 bases. Germline trimming cut 6 bases from V and 4 bases from J; bases unmatched to any gene: 4. The CDR3 is 15 amino acids. Germline V gene sequence: CDR1 MNHNS, CDR2 SASEGT. The CDR3 region has the DNA TGTGCCAGCAGCCCTAGCGGGAGGTTCACCGGGGAGCTGTTTTTT. This gives the protein CASSPSGRFTGELFF.

Details on this clone: At the DNA level, this CDR3 is encoded by other sequences in the same sample as well. The chain recombines TRBV5-1 with TRBJ2-7; D gene unclear. V dropped 0 bases and J dropped 4 bases, with 8 bases sitting between them. Germline V gene lookup returns CDR1 SGHRS and CDR2 YFSETQ. This CDR3 spans 13 amino acids. DNA for the CDR3: TGCGCCAGCAGCTTGGATGGCGCTTACGAGCAGTACTTC. It is translated as CASSLDGAYEQYF.

Here the CDR3 DNA reads TGTGCCAGCAGCGTAGGTGGCAGGGATGGCAATGAGCAGTTCTTC. Translation gives CASSVGGRDGNEQFF. The chain is built from TRBV9 and TRBJ2-1, with D possibly being TRBD1 (5 bases). There are 15 residues in the CDR3. V gave up 0 bases and J gave up 6 bases, with 13 bases separating them. The germline gives CDR1 SGDLS, CDR2 YYNGEE. The full variable domain, its missing parts supplied by reference TRBV9 and TRBJ2-1, is DSGVTQTPKHLITATGQRVTLRCSPRSGDLSVYWYQQSLDQGLQFLIQYYNGEERAKGNILERFSAQQFPDLHSELNLSSLELGDSALYFCASSVGGRDGNEQFFGPGTRLTVL.